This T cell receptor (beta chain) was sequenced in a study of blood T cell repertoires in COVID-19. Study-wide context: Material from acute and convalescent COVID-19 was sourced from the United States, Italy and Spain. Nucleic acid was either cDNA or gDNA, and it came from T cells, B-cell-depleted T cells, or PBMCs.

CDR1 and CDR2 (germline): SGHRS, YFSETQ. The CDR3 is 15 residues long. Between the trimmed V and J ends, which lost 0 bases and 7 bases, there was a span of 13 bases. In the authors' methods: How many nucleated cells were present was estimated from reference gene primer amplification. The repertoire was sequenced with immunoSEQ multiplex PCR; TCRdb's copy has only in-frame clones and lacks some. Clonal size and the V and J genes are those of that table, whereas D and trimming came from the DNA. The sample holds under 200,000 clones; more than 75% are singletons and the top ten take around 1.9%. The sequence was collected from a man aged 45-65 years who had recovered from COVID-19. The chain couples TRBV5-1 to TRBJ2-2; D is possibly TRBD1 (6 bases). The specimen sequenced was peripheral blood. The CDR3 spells CASSLEKAGVGELFF. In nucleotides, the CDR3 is TGCGCCAGCAGCTTGGAAAAGGCAGGGGTCGGGGAGCTGTTTTTT.